This entry describes one TCR beta chain. This clone came up many times. There is no known antigen for this receptor. No clone much larger than this one lies a single base away; base qualities are absent. Genomic DNA was isolated from the sorted cells so that the TCRbeta CDR3 region could be sequenced. The immunoSEQ Assay was used to sequence the TCRbeta CDR3 regions. Imported from immuneACCESS, the table was reduced by TCRdb to in-frame sequences with V and J called. These copies leave out some clones; in studies compared against another copy, an unresolved V gene accounts for under half, and the cause of the remainder is not known. Within this sample are roughly 82,000 clones, with roughly 83% of them counted one time only. Approximately 0.85% of the sample rests with the top ten. Patients with a history of autoimmune disease or receiving systemic immunosuppression were excluded from the trial. Peripheral blood for TCR sequencing was collected from all dose cohorts at baseline, on cycle 4 day 1, and on cycle 7 day 1. Samples were obtained from an open-label, multicenter, first-in-human phase I dose-escalation trial of ivuxolimab. The trial enrolled adults with locally advanced or metastatic head and neck squamous cell, hepatocellular, melanoma or renal cell carcinoma. Before TCR sequencing, CD4+ T cells and CD8+ T cells from peripheral blood were sorted into separate populations.

There are 13 amino acids in the CDR3, from cysteine to phenylalanine inclusive. Only the CDR3 region is kept as DNA, spanning 39 bases read in frame from base 1. V was cut back by 6 bases and J by 10 bases, leaving a gap of 13 bases between them. CDR1 and CDR2, looked up from the germline V gene (reference sequence), are MNHEY and SMNVEV. The sample belongs to a study of OX40 agonist ivuxolimab in advanced cancers. Some background on the complete study: The costimulatory receptor OX40 (CD134) was targeted by ivuxolimab, a fully human IgG2 agonistic monoclonal antibody. Intravenous ivuxolimab was administered to patients every 2 weeks at six dose levels: 0.01, 0.1, 0.3, 1.5, 3 and 10 mg/kg. Of the roughly 52 dose-escalation patients, hepatocellular carcinoma was present in approximately 20, melanoma in approximately 15, renal cell carcinoma in 9 and head and neck cancer in 9. In the dose-escalation cohort, approximately 80% of patients were male, and the mean age was roughly 60 years with a range of about 23 to 79. Prior anti-PD-1, anti-PD-L1 or anti-CTLA-4 therapy was permitted, and checkpoint inhibitors had been received by 40% to 50% of dose-escalation patients. Partial responses occurred in three dose-escalation patients: two with cutaneous melanoma and one with hepatocellular carcinoma. Peripheral TCRbeta sequencing was intended to test whether TCR sequence diversity was altered and clonal T-cell expansion was caused by ivuxolimab. The monotherapy dose-escalation portion (N of about 50 patients) of the phase I ivuxolimab trial is reported in the paper. Overall study outcomes, separate from this receptor: Low levels of normalized T-cell clonal expansion were also shown by some nonresponding patients. Clonal expansion of both CD4+ and CD8+ blood T cells was observed from baseline to week 6 at doses 0.1 to 3.0 mg/kg. After ivuxolimab, more expanded clones were found on average in CD8+ T cells than in CD4+ T cells. Partial responders in the 0.1-3.0 mg/kg groups had among the lowest normalized peripheral clonal expansion, especially among CD8+ T cells. Which antigens the clonally expanded peripheral T cells were specific for was not determined.

This receptor was taken from an adult with an advanced solid tumor such as melanoma, head and neck, liver or kidney cancer. The V and J genes are TRBV27 and TRBJ1-6; the D gene cannot be resolved reliably. The sequenced sample was CD4+ or CD8+ T cells sorted from blood, obtained in a trial of the OX40 agonist ivuxolimab. The DNA is as follows: TGTGCCAGCAGCCGATCGGCGAACTCACCCCTCCACTTT. This codes for CASSRSANSPLHF.